This T cell receptor beta chain was documented in a study of spatial heterogeneity in lung cancer. TCRdb analysed the 5' RACE reads with MiXCR anew, one entry per CDR3 protein. The sample has tens of thousands of distinct CDR3 sequences, 5% to 7% seen once. Time point given: sample taken at primary tumor resection. The length of the CDR3 is 17 residues. J lost 6 bases, V lost 6 bases, and 17 bases had no gene match. Germline lookup yields CDR1 MDHEN and CDR2 SYDVKM. This clonotype was counted many times. Its antigen is as yet unknown. Study-level findings and limits: Within tumors, counts of expanded alpha and beta TCRs tracked tumor mutation counts.

The source of this sequence is a male donor with early-stage non-small cell lung cancer. Sample: lung tumor tissue, taken at surgery. The rearrangement uses TRBV28 and TRBJ2-7, with 10 nucleotides matching TRBD2. CDR3 DNA sequence: TGTGCCAGCAGCCTTCCCTCCACTAGCGGGACCCCCCGCGAGCAGTACTTC. Translation gives CASSLPSTSGTPREQYF.